The rows below give T cell receptor beta chains drawn from one sample of a study of cytomegalovirus exposure and HLA in healthy donors. Produced via immunoSEQ multiplex PCR; TCRdb's table is partial and in-frame only. Among approximately 220,000 clones, approximately 80% were seen once, and the ten largest hold over 12%. The sample taken for sequencing was PBMCs. These receptor sequences come from a woman younger than 45 in good health and CMV-seropositive. Each CDR3 is given with its conserved first and last residue. The order of the fields is clone size, D gene, J gene, V gene, CDR3 DNA, CDR3 protein. The D gene is left open where the match is weak. The size entry is marked missing in some rows and otherwise reads once, few, many or a size class.

size: -; D: TRBD2; J: TRBJ2-3; V: TRBV9; DNA: TGTGCCAGCAGCGCCGGACTAGCCGGGAGGGTGGCAGATACGCAGTATTTT; CDR3: CASSAGLAGRVADTQYF
size: -; D: -; J: TRBJ2-1; V: TRBV28; DNA: TGTGCCAGCTCCTGGGGGTTAGAGCAGTTCTTC; CDR3: CASSWGLEQFF
size: -; D: -; J: TRBJ2-3; V: TRBV5-6; DNA: TGTGCCAGCAGCTTGGCGGGACCCACAGATACGCAGTATTTT; CDR3: CASSLAGPTDTQYF
size: few; D: -; J: TRBJ2-2; V: TRBV30; DNA: TGTGCCTGGAGTGTACGTGCGGTAGACACCGGGGAGCTGTTTTTT; CDR3: CAWSVRAVDTGELFF
size: -; D: -; J: TRBJ2-1; V: TRBV30; DNA: TGTGCCTGGACCCAGGGTAAGGGCCCCTACAATGAGCAGTTCTTC; CDR3: CAWTQGKGPYNEQFF
size: few; D: -; J: TRBJ2-5; V: TRBV15; DNA: TGTGCCACGTCCAAGGGCTCAGGGCCGTACGAGACCCAGTACTTC; CDR3: CATSKGSGPYETQYF
size: -; D: TRBD2; J: TRBJ2-5; V: TRBV30; DNA: TGTGCCTACCTAGCGGACCAAGAGACCCAGTACTTC; CDR3: CAYLADQETQYF
size: -; D: TRBD1; J: TRBJ2-1; V: TRBV7-2; DNA: TGTGCCAGCAGCCGGGACAGGGGGCTTTATGATGAGCAGTTCTTC; CDR3: CASSRDRGLYDEQFF
size: few; D: TRBD2; J: TRBJ2-7; V: TRBV5-1; DNA: TGCGCCAGCAGCCCCGGGGGGGCCACCTACGAGCAGTACTTC; CDR3: CASSPGGATYEQYF
size: -; D: TRBD1; J: TRBJ1-1; V: TRBV4-3; DNA: TGCGCCAGCAGCCAGGGAACAGGGGAGGTGAACACTGAAGCTTTCTTT; CDR3: CASSQGTGEVNTEAFF
size: -; D: TRBD2; J: TRBJ2-3; V: TRBV29-1; DNA: TGCAGCGTTGAAGTTTGGAGCGGGAGCGGAGATACGCAGTATTTT; CDR3: CSVEVWSGSGDTQYF
size: -; D: -; J: TRBJ2-6; V: TRBV19; DNA: TGTGCCAGTAGCCTAACAGGGCATGGGGCCAACGTCCTGACTTTC; CDR3: CASSLTGHGANVLTF
size: -; D: -; J: TRBJ1-3; V: TRBV19; DNA: TGTGCCAGTAGTAGACGGAGTGAAACTGGAAACACCATATATTTT; CDR3: CASSRRSETGNTIYF